This TCR beta chain was retrieved from a study of cytomegalovirus exposure and HLA in healthy donors. V was clipped by 7 bases and J by 7 bases, with 9 bases between them. Germline lookup yields CDR1 SGHRS and CDR2 YFSETQ. This CDR3 is 11 amino acids long. Primers included in the PCR were 60 Vbeta and 13 Jbeta primers. Clones were sequenced by immunoSEQ multiplex PCR, and TCRdb holds only the in-frame ones, with some missing. The table includes about 180,000 clones, 84% detected once. The chain couples TRBV5-1 to TRBJ2-1; unclear D gene. This clonotype originated in a girl aged 2-10 years in good health and CMV-seropositive. Sequenced material: PBMCs. The CDR3 is CASEVKNEQFF. In DNA form, the CDR3 reads TGCGCCAGCGAGGTAAAGAATGAGCAGTTCTTC.